This is a list of T cell receptor beta chains from one sample in a study of OX40 agonist ivuxolimab in advanced cancers. Some clones are missing from TCRdb's copy, which holds only in-frame ones; the method was immunoSEQ multiplex PCR. In the table there are almost 50,000 clones, roughly 80% of which are singletons. This specimen consisted of CD4+ or CD8+ T cells sorted from blood, obtained in a trial of the OX40 agonist ivuxolimab. These receptors were taken from an adult with an advanced solid tumor such as melanoma, head and neck, liver or kidney cancer. Each CDR3 is given without its conserved first and last residue. The order of the fields is clone size, V gene, CDR3 protein. Only some rows state a clone size, as once, few, many or a class for expanded clones.

-,TRBV21-1,ASSPRGPEAF
few,TRBV6-1,ASSGRMGQGEKLF
-,TRBV28,ASLAGGPNTQY
-,TRBV5-1,ASSSLGGYNEQF
-,TRBV27,ASSLGTGVSYEQY
-,TRBV5-1,ASSGGDGLSSGNTIY
-,TRBV4-2,ASSQDPGSQETQY
once,TRBV2,ASSEEAHQETQY
few,TRBV19,ASSISSGTSGRSYEQY
-,TRBV7-9,ASSLRGTEAF
-,TRBV2,ASKDGDTGELF
-,TRBV6-1,ASSEWNQPQH
-,TRBV18,ASSPSGGQGSYEQY
-,TRBV10-1,ASSSSPSSYEQY
-,TRBV15,ATSRLDSLYGYT
-,TRBV11-2,ASSSLGTPLYEQY
-,TRBV19,ASSMSQGTYEQY
-,TRBV6-6,ASSYLSRGTGELF
-,TRBV5-1,ASSLAQTNTEAF
-,TRBV7-2,ASSSGLGMAGKFYEQY
-,TRBV2,ASPVSRGQGASGAF
-,TRBV4-1,ASSQETQREWNEQF
-,TRBV5-6,ASSSVSQGGEKLF
-,TRBV27,ASSPLQGSNQPQH
-,TRBV27,ASSALSGTYEQY
-,TRBV6-5,ASRSMTEAF
once,TRBV19,ASSSRGVAGSSYNEQF
-,TRBV4-1,ASSPYPETHPYEQY
-,TRBV5-4,ASSLSLAGGHEQY
-,TRBV30,AWSVLSQTQPQH
-,TRBV6-6,ASSYSGGGEETQY
-,TRBV6-1,ASSADRNTEAF
-,TRBV7-2,ASSLPTSGETQY
-,TRBV4-1,ASSQDRVSDTQY
-,TRBV5-1,ASSLGPAGGLSTNEKLF
few,TRBV30,AWSSGTGGYT
-,TRBV7-2,ASSIGLVNTEAF
-,TRBV7-9,ASSPPGVTSGNTIY
-,TRBV10-3,AIRDGSSYEQY
-,TRBV21-1,ASPPEGPMDEQF
-,TRBV7-2,ASSSPNMGQY
once,TRBV5-1,ASSPRTGSSYEQY